A single sample is the source of the 13 T cell receptor beta chains below, sequenced in a study of identical twins. One entry per CDR3 protein, called by TCRdb with MiXCR from the 5' RACE reads. The sample carries 250,000 or so distinct CDR3 sequences, about 7.5% recorded once. The same data also went into a second study, on yellow fever vaccine responses in identical twins.

Sequencing was performed on CD8+ T cells sorted from blood. The receptors here all came from a woman between 18 and 29 years old in good health.

This clonotype was counted only a few times. This chain joins TRBV3-1 and TRBJ2-7; D not resolved. The V gene lost 1 base and the J gene lost 3 bases, with 13 bases spanning the gap. The CDR3 spans 15 residues. Per germline, CDR1 LGHDT and CDR2 YNNKEL (reference sequence). The CDR3 spells CASSQGFGPGYEQYV. CDR3 DNA sequence: TGTGCCAGCAGCCAAGGGTTTGGCCCCGGCTACGAGCAGTACGTC.

This clonotype was seen many times. The chain links TRBV15 to TRBJ2-7; tentatively, D is TRBD2 (5 bases). CDR3 length equals 15 residues. The V gene lost 0 bases and the J gene lost 3 bases, with 12 bases spanning the gap. CDR1 is LNHNV, CDR2 YYDKDF, per germline (reference sequence). CDR3 residues: CATSREGEGDYEQYF. The CDR3 bases are TGTGCCACCAGCAGAGAAGGAGAGGGAGACTACGAGCAGTACTTC.

There are a few counts of this clonotype. V and J are TRBV3-1 and TRBJ1-1; the D gene is possibly TRBD1 (6 bases). Germline lookup yields CDR1 LGHDT and CDR2 YNNKEL (reference sequence). V was pared by 2 bases and J by 6 bases, with 13 bases between. There are 14 residues in the CDR3. CDR3 region: CASSQLTGPAEAFF. CDR3 sequence (DNA): TGTGCCAGCAGCCAATTAACAGGGCCGGCTGAAGCTTTCTTT.

This clonotype was recorded a few times. The chain joins TRBV24-1 to TRBJ1-2; D remains ambiguous. This CDR3 has 15 residues. Trimming stripped 2 bases from V and 5 bases from J, with 14 bases between. The germline CDR1 and CDR2 sequences are KGHDR and SFDVKD. CDR3 DNA: TGTGCCACCAGTGATTGGACCGCCGATGGGTATGGCTACACCTTC. Protein sequence: CATSDWTADGYGYTF.

This clonotype occurred many times. The DNA of the CDR3 is TGTGCCAGCAGCTTAAGATATCTTTGGGGCCTTACTAGCACAGATACGCAGTATTTT. It codes for CASSLRYLWGLTSTDTQYF. The chain has TRBV11-2 and TRBJ2-3; possible D gene TRBD1, 5 bases. The V and J ends lost 2 bases and 0 bases respectively, with 21 bases between them. CDR1 and CDR2 from the germline V gene are SGHAT and FQNNGV. The CDR3 is 19 amino acids.

This clonotype occurred a few times. The chain uses TRBV5-6 and TRBJ2-7, with 10 bases lining up with TRBD1. Germline CDR1 is SGHDT and CDR2 is YYEEEE. V shed 3 bases and J 6 bases; nucleotides not matched to a gene: 12. CDR3 size: 16 residues. The CDR3 protein is CASSSLGQGLFCEQYV. Written as DNA, the CDR3 is TGTGCCAGCAGCTCGTTGGGACAGGGGTTGTTTTGCGAGCAGTACGTC.

This clonotype was counted between two and nine times. The gene calls are TRBV6-6 and TRBJ1-1; D remains unclear. Germline V gene lookup returns CDR1 MNHNY and CDR2 SVGAGI (reference sequence). This CDR3 region has 13 residues. The ends were cut back, 7 bases at V and 0 bases at J, with 9 bases in the middle. The CDR3 nucleotides are TGTGCCAGCACCCCGGGAATGAACACTGAAGCTTTCTTT. As protein: CASTPGMNTEAFF.

This clonotype was observed many times. This chain uses TRBV29-1 with TRBJ2-2; D is unresolved. Trimming left V 7 bases short and J 0 bases short, with 9 bases between. The CDR3 covers 13 residues. Germline loops: CDR1 SQVTM, CDR2 ANQGSEA. CDR3: CSGTRPNTGELFF. CDR3 nucleotides: TGCAGCGGAACAAGGCCGAACACCGGGGAGCTGTTTTTT.

This clonotype was picked up a small number of times. This may arise from a read error, as a much more abundant clone is one base away. This rearrangement joins TRBV7-8 to TRBJ1-1; D perhaps matches TRBD1 (5 bases). The CDR3 has 14 residues. Looked up from germline, CDR1 is SGHVS and CDR2 is FQNEAQ. V was clipped by 4 bases and J by 4 bases, with 13 bases between them. CDR3 residues: CASSSTRGSTEAFF. CDR3 DNA sequence: TGTGCCAGCAGCTCGACAAGGGGTAGCACTGAAGCTTTCTTT.

The V gene is TRBV27, the J gene TRBJ2-7; D gene unclear. The CDR3 extends over 13 amino acids. V shed 0 bases and J shed 5 bases, with 8 bases lying between them. Germline values: CDR1 MNHEY, CDR2 SMNVEV (reference sequence). Written as DNA, the CDR3 is TGTGCCAGCAGTTTATCGCGACACCACGAGCAGTACTTC. Translation gives CASSLSRHHEQYF.

This clonotype was counted only a few times. The genes are TRBV19 and TRBJ2-7; 11 bases line up with TRBD2. The J segment lost 1 base and the V segment lost 10 bases, leaving 3 bases of the junction unmatched. This CDR3 comprises 13 residues. Germline CDR1 LNHDA, CDR2 SQIVND (reference sequence). CDR3 amino acids: CATGLAGSYEQYF. DNA for the CDR3: TGTGCCACCGGACTAGCGGGTTCCTACGAGCAGTACTTC.

This clonotype was counted only a few times. The chain is built from TRBV20-1 and TRBJ2-3; no definite D call. V shed 3 bases and J shed 2 bases, with 15 bases lying between them. There are 15 residues in the CDR3. Germline V lookup: CDR1 DFQATT, CDR2 SNEGSKA (reference sequence). The CDR3 loop is CSASEFGGPTDTQYF. The CDR3 DNA reads TGCAGTGCTAGTGAGTTCGGCGGACCCACAGATACGCAGTATTTT.

This clonotype was detected many times. The chain uses TRBV12-3 or TRBV12-4 and TRBJ1-1; D might be TRBD1 (6 bases). The V end was cut by 6 bases, the J end by 2 bases, with 10 bases between. CDR3 length: 13 residues. CDR3 loop: CASRDRPNTEAFF. The DNA of the CDR3 is TGTGCCAGCAGAGACAGGCCCAACACTGAAGCTTTCTTT.